These 8 T cell receptor beta chains originate from one sample sequenced in a study of shared clonotypes between healthy human individuals. The method was immunoSEQ multiplex PCR; TCRdb's version includes in-frame clones alone and lacks a portion of them. The data contain about 470,000 clones, around 79% of them seen just once; the ten biggest clones take up under 15%. The sequenced sample consisted of PBMCs. Every receptor here comes from a woman between 40 and 55 years old in good health. Some clones in this sample may be carry-over from other donors' samples.

This clone was seen a few times. One base separates it from a far larger clone, so it is likely a read error. This likely comes from a read error, as the CDR3 has no conserved phenylalanine or tryptophan at its end. The chain couples TRBV30 to TRBJ2-3; TRBD2 matches at 7 bases. With V trimmed by 2 bases and J by 2 bases, 13 bases remained unmatched. The CDR3 extends over 17 amino acids. Germline assignment: CDR1 GTSNPN and CDR2 SVGIG (reference sequence). CDR3 in amino acids: CAWSSTGGEIITDTQYL. CDR3 DNA sequence: TGTGCCTGGAGTAGCACGGGAGGAGAGATAATCACAGATACGCAGTATCTT.

This chain connects TRBV5-1 to TRBJ1-1; D is ambiguous. The CDR3 has 15 amino acids. In germline, CDR1 is SGHRS, CDR2 YFSETQ. Trimming stripped 5 bases from V and 1 base from J, with 15 bases between. The CDR3 nucleotides are TGCGCCAGCAGATCCACATCTAGGGCGAACACTGAAGCTTTCTTT. Amino acid sequence: CASRSTSRANTEAFF.

The chain joins TRBV29-1 to TRBJ1-3; TRBD1 might be the D (5 bases). V shed 4 bases and J shed 0 bases, with 7 bases lying between them. The CDR3 is 13 amino acids. CDR1 and CDR2 (germline): SQVTM, ANQGSEA. The CDR3 here is CSVGQSSGNTIYF. For the CDR3, the DNA is TGCAGCGTTGGACAGAGCTCTGGAAACACCATATATTTT.

This chain connects TRBV5-1 to TRBJ2-1; D perhaps matches TRBD1 (6 bases). Trimming cost V 6 bases and J 0 bases, with 13 bases left between them. Per germline, CDR1 SGHRS and CDR2 YFSETQ. The CDR3 spans 15 residues. CDR3 DNA: TGCGCCAGCACCCAACAGGGCTTCTCCTACAATGAGCAGTTCTTC. Amino acids: CASTQQGFSYNEQFF.

The chain carries TRBV11-2 and TRBJ1-4, with D unresolved. This CDR3 region has 13 residues. The V gene lost 1 base and the J gene lost 8 bases, with 8 bases spanning the gap. Germline V lookup: CDR1 SGHAT, CDR2 FQNNGV. The CDR3 reads CASSLGGAEKLFF. CDR3 in DNA: TGTGCCAGCAGCTTAGGGGGAGCCGAAAAACTGTTTTTT.

The chain links TRBV6-5 to TRBJ2-1; 12 positions match TRBD2. Germline V gene lookup returns CDR1 MNHEY and CDR2 SVGAGI. With 10 bases clipped from V and 8 bases from J, the junction kept 6 bases outside the gene matches. There are 13 residues in the CDR3. CDR3 amino acids: CANLAGGPYEQFF. Here the CDR3 DNA reads TGTGCCAACCTAGCGGGAGGGCCCTATGAGCAGTTCTTC.

This clone has a handful of counts. This chain links TRBV2 with TRBJ1-1; D perhaps matches TRBD1 (6 bases). Trimming took off 4 bases at V and 1 base at J, with 10 bases between the two ends. The CDR3 loop spans 14 amino acids. From germline, CDR1 is SNHLY and CDR2 FYNNEI. CDR3 sequence (DNA): TGTGCCAGCAGTGGGAGGACAGAGAACACTGAAGCTTTCTTT. Residues: CASSGRTENTEAFF.

The chain employs TRBV5-1 and TRBJ1-1, with D hard to call. Germline V gene data show CDR1 as SGHRS and CDR2 as YFSETQ. The V gene lost 5 bases and the J gene lost 0 bases, with 8 bases spanning the gap. The CDR3 runs to 13 residues. In nucleotides, the CDR3 is TGCGCCAGCAGGCAGAGTATGAACACTGAAGCTTTCTTT. Amino acid sequence: CASRQSMNTEAFF.